What follows is one TCR beta chain and its context. This record comes from a study of T cell changes during pregnancy in multiple sclerosis. The table came from immunoSEQ multiplex PCR; TCRdb's copy has only in-frame clones and leaves some out. The profile covers about 100,000 clones, with about 89% appearing a single time and less than 4% taken by the ten largest. From germline, CDR1 is SNHLY and CDR2 FYNNEI. CDR3 size: 13 residues. V was pared by 4 bases and J by 3 bases, with 9 bases between. The specimen was peripheral blood, collected after pregnancy. This sequence originates from a female donor with multiple sclerosis, enrolled in a pregnancy study. The chain employs TRBV2 and TRBJ1-1, with D possibly matching TRBD1 (5 bases). The CDR3 here is CASSAGWDTEAFF. The DNA for the CDR3 is TGTGCCAGCAGTGCAGGGTGGGACACTGAAGCTTTCTTT.